This entry concerns a single TCR beta chain. In the study's own analysis: Using reference gene primer amplification, nucleated cell counts were estimated. Profiled with immunoSEQ multiplex PCR; TCRdb holds only in-frame clones, not every one. The V and J calls and the clone size are those of that table, but D and trimming were determined from the DNA. The table lists more than 95,000 clones, around 90% of them singletons, with approximately 3% in the top ten. This record comes from a study of blood T cell repertoires in COVID-19. Overall study: The United States, Italy and Spain supplied acute and convalescent COVID-19 samples. T cells, B-cell-depleted T cells, or PBMCs supplied cDNA or gDNA.

Sequencing was done on a sample of peripheral blood. The TCR originated in a man aged 50 to 60 in a cohort sampled during active COVID-19.

CDR3 loop: CASNHPGGAGTEAFF. The CDR3, as DNA: TGTGCCAGCAACCACCCCGGGGGGGCGGGCACTGAAGCTTTCTTT. The V and J genes are TRBV25-1 and TRBJ1-1, with a weak D call TRBD1 (6 bases). Trimming took off 7 bases at V and 4 bases at J, with 19 bases between the two ends. Germline CDR1 MGHDK, CDR2 SYGVNS. The CDR3 totals 15 residues. Supplemented by reference TRBV25-1 and TRBJ1-1, the full variable domain reads EADIYQTPRYLVIGTGKKITLECSQTMGHDKMYWYQQDPGMELHLIHYSYGVNSTEKGDLSSESTVSRIRTEHFPLTLESARPSHTSQYLCASNHPGGAGTEAFFGQGTRLTVV.